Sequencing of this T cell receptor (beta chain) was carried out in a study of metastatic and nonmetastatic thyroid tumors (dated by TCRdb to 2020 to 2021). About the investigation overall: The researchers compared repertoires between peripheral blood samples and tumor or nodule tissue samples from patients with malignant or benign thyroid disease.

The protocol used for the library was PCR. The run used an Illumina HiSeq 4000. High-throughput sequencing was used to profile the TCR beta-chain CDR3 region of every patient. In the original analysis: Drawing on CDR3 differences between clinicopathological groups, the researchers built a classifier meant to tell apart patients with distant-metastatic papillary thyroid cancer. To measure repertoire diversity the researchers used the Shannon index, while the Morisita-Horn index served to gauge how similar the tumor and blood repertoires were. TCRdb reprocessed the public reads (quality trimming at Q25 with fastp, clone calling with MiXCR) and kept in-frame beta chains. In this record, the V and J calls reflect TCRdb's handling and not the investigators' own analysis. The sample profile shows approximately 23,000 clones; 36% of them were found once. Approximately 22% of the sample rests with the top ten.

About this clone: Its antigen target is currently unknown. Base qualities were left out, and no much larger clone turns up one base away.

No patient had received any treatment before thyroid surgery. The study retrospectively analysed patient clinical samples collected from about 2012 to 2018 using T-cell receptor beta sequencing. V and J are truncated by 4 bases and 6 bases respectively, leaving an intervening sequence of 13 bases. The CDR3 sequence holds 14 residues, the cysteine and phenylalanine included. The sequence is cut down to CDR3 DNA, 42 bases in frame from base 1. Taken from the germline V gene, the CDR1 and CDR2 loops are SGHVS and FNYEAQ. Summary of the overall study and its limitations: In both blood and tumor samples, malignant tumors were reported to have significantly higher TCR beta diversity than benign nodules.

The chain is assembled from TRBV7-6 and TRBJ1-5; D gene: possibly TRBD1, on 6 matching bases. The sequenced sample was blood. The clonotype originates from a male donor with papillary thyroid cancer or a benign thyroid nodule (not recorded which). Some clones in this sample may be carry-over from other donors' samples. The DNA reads TGTGCCAGCAGCTCCGGGGGCGCGGGTCAGCCCCAGCATTTT. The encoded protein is CASSSGGAGQPQHF.